One sample yielded the 30 T cell receptor beta chains listed below, sequenced in a study of patients and donors after allogeneic stem cell transplantation. TCRdb re-called the RT-PCR reads through MiXCR, storing one row per CDR3 protein. The sample shows 390,000 or so distinct CDR3 sequences, about a sixth of them seen only once. The sample comprised blood, either unsorted or a sorted T cell fraction (not recorded which). These receptors originate from a human donor who was either an allogeneic HSCT recipient or a stem cell or donor lymphocyte infusion donor (not recorded which). It is not recorded whose cells these are; they may come from a transplant donor.

The chain has TRBV6-1 and TRBJ1-1; no reliable D call. The CDR3 covers 11 residues. Germline assignment: CDR1 MNHNS and CDR2 SASEGT. Trimming took 11 bases from V and 1 from J, leaving 8 bases between them. CDR3 bases: TGTGCCTCCGACCGGAACACTGAAGCTTTCTTT. Its protein is CASDRNTEAFF.

The chain couples TRBV6-1 to TRBJ2-3; D is possibly TRBD2 (7 bases). V lost 5 bases and J lost 5, with 11 bases in between. Germline CDR1 MNHNS, CDR2 SASEGT. The CDR3 runs to 13 residues. The CDR3 coding sequence is TGTGCCAGCAGTCGGGGGGCAGGAGATACGCAGTATTTT. The encoded protein is CASSRGAGDTQYF.

This clonotype was seen a handful of times. The chain joins TRBV29-1 to TRBJ1-2; D remains ambiguous. This CDR3 spans 13 amino acids. Germline values: CDR1 SQVTM, CDR2 ANQGSEA. V was pared by 1 base and J by 6 bases, with 12 bases between. CDR3: CSVEGVLPHGYTF. CDR3 bases: TGCAGCGTTGAAGGAGTTCTCCCCCATGGCTACACCTTC.

The rearrangement links TRBV7-3 to TRBJ2-5, with D maybe TRBD1 (6 bases). CDR1 is SGHTA, CDR2 FQGTGA, per germline. Between the trimmed V and J ends, which lost 5 bases and 5 bases, there was a span of 12 bases. The CDR3 has 13 amino acids. The CDR3 bases are TGTGCCAGCAGCCCAACAGGGAAGGAGACCCAGTACTTC. Translated, it gives CASSPTGKETQYF. The entire variable domain, with the rest obtained from reference TRBV7-3 and TRBJ2-5, is as follows: GAGVSQTPSNKVTEKGKYVELRCDPISGHTALYWYRQSLGQGPEFLIYFQGTGAADDSGLPNDRFFAVRPEGSVSTLKIQRTERGDSAVYLCASSPTGKETQYFGPGTRLLVL.

This chain connects TRBV12-3 or TRBV12-4 to TRBJ1-1; unclear D gene. This CDR3 has 12 residues. Trimming removed 3 bases at V and 10 bases at J, with 12 bases between. CDR3 sequence reads: CASSLPLDRAFF. The CDR3 region has the DNA TGTGCCAGCAGTTTGCCCCTGGATAGAGCTTTCTTT.

The V call is TRBV24-1, the J call TRBJ2-7; 7 nucleotides agree with TRBD2. The length of the CDR3 is 12 residues. Germline-derived CDR1 and CDR2 are KGHDR and SFDVKD. With V trimmed by 3 bases and J by 7 bases, 2 bases remained unmatched. The CDR3 here is CATSDGREEQYF. The CDR3 DNA sequence: TGTGCCACCAGTGATGGGCGGGAGGAGCAGTACTTC.

This clonotype was seen once. The V and J genes are TRBV19 and TRBJ2-4; D is possibly TRBD2 (5 bases). V lost 7 bases to trimming and J lost 1 base, with 11 bases between them. The CDR3 covers 14 residues. Germline V lookup: CDR1 LNHDA, CDR2 SQIVND (reference sequence). The CDR3 DNA follows: TGTGCCAGTACCAATGGGGAGGCCAAAAACATTCAGTACTTC. Its translation is CASTNGEAKNIQYF.

This clonotype was seen ten or more times. The chain combines TRBV5-1 with TRBJ2-3, with a tentative D call TRBD2 (6 bases). Germline V lookup: CDR1 SGHRS, CDR2 YFSETQ. Deletions cut 3 bases from V and 1 base from J, with 9 bases between. The CDR3 is 14 amino acids. The DNA for the CDR3 is TGCGCCAGCAGCTGGGGACTCGGCACAGATACGCAGTATTTT. This sequence encodes CASSWGLGTDTQYF.

In its sample, this clonotype was seen many times. This chain links TRBV5-1 with TRBJ2-2; D not resolved. The CDR3 spans 13 residues. Per the germline V gene, CDR1 is SGHRS and CDR2 is YFSETQ. The V gene lost 4 bases and the J gene lost 7 bases, with 11 bases spanning the gap. CDR3 sequence: CASSLGRNGELFF. In DNA, the CDR3 is TGCGCCAGCAGCCTCGGGCGTAACGGGGAGCTGTTTTTT.

CDR3 sequence (DNA): TGTGCCAGCAGCCAAGGCTGGAATCAGCCCCAGCATTTT. This codes for CASSQGWNQPQHF. The chain carries TRBV3-1 and TRBJ1-5; D gene unclear. The CDR3 is made up of 13 amino acids. The germline V gene encodes CDR1 LGHDT and CDR2 YNNKEL (reference sequence). The ends were cut back, 1 base at V and 4 bases at J, with 5 bases in the middle.

This clonotype was counted at least ten times. This chain connects TRBV10-3 to TRBJ2-7; 9 bases are a match to TRBD1. The V and J ends lost 8 bases and 3 bases, in that order; junction bases with no gene match: 8. The CDR3 is 14 amino acids. The germline gives CDR1 ENHRY, CDR2 SYGVKD. Written as DNA, the CDR3 is TGTGCCATCGGAGGACCGGGACAGGGCTACGAGCAGTACTTC. It codes for CAIGGPGQGYEQYF.

The chain links TRBV20-1 to TRBJ2-3; 8 nucleotides align to TRBD2. The germline V gene encodes CDR1 DFQATT and CDR2 SNEGSKA (reference sequence). Germline trimming cut 6 bases from V and 2 bases from J; bases unmatched to any gene: 1. There are 12 residues in the CDR3. CDR3 DNA: TGCAGTGCCGGACTAGCCACAGATACGCAGTATTTT. This gives the protein CSAGLATDTQYF.

This clonotype appeared a few times. The chain is built from TRBV6-1 and TRBJ2-7; 8 bases match TRBD2. The J segment lost 11 bases and the V segment lost 3 bases, leaving 6 bases of the junction unmatched. Germline CDR1 reads MNHNS; CDR2 reads SASEGT. There are 12 residues in the CDR3. CDR3 DNA sequence: TGTGCCAGCAGTGACGGGAGCGGGAGTAAGTACTTC. The encoded protein is CASSDGSGSKYF.

This clonotype was picked up many times. This chain joins TRBV29-1 and TRBJ2-7; tentatively, D is TRBD2 (6 bases). The CDR3 has 15 amino acids. CDR1 is SQVTM and CDR2 is ANQGSEA in the germline V gene. With 4 bases removed from V and 3 bases from J, the gap between germline ends came to 19 bases. CDR3 DNA: TGCAGCGTTGTGACGCTAGCGTGGGGGATCTACGAGCAGTACTTC. Amino acids: CSVVTLAWGIYEQYF.

The V and J genes are TRBV5-1 and TRBJ2-7; 8 bases are shared with TRBD2. Looked up from germline, CDR1 is SGHRS and CDR2 is YFSETQ. The CDR3 spans 14 residues. Germline trimming cut 5 bases from V and 6 bases from J; bases unmatched to any gene: 10. The DNA for the CDR3 is TGCGCCAGCAGGAGTAGCGGGACTGGAGTCGAGCAGTACTTC. Its translation: CASRSSGTGVEQYF. Using reference TRBV5-1 and TRBJ2-7 for the parts outside the CDR3, the full variable domain is KAGVTQTPRYLIKTRGQQVTLSCSPISGHRSVSWYQQTPGQGLQFLFEYFSETQRNKGNFPGRFSGRQFSNSRSEMNVSTLELGDSALYLCASRSSGTGVEQYFGPGTRLTVT.

This sequence joins TRBV9 and TRBJ2-1; TRBD1 is a possible D gene (6 bases). V lost 0 bases to trimming and J lost 2 bases, with 12 bases between them. The CDR3 totals 16 residues. In germline, CDR1 is SGDLS, CDR2 YYNGEE. The CDR3 reads CASSVEGGSPYNEQFF. CDR3 nucleotide sequence: TGTGCCAGCAGCGTAGAAGGGGGAAGTCCCTACAATGAGCAGTTCTTC.

J is TRBJ2-3 and V is TRBV24-1; D is undetermined. The length of the CDR3 is 14 residues. CDR1 and CDR2 (germline): KGHDR, SFDVKD. The V gene lost 8 bases and the J gene lost 0 bases, with 11 bases spanning the gap. CDR3 DNA sequence: TGTGCCACCACCGAAGCCGGGAGCACAGATACGCAGTATTTT. It codes for CATTEAGSTDTQYF.

This chain links TRBV9 with TRBJ2-7; tentatively, D is TRBD2 (5 bases). This CDR3 contains 14 residues. Germline assignment: CDR1 SGDLS and CDR2 YYNGEE. V lost 0 bases and J 0 bases, leaving 7 bases between the germline ends. The CDR3 DNA sequence: TGTGCCAGCAGCGTAGGCGCGGGCTCCTACGAGCAGTACTTC. This translates into CASSVGAGSYEQYF.

The J gene is TRBJ2-7, the V gene TRBV3-1; possibly TRBD1 for D (6 bases). The ends were cut back, 3 bases at V and 5 bases at J, with 14 bases in the middle. The CDR3 runs to 14 residues. CDR1 and CDR2 (germline): LGHDT, YNNKEL (reference sequence). The CDR3 is CASSQQTGFHEQYF. CDR3 sequence (DNA): TGTGCCAGCAGCCAGCAAACAGGGTTCCACGAGCAGTACTTC.

Many counts were recorded for this clonotype. The rearrangement uses TRBV7-8 and TRBJ2-1; 11 bases line up with TRBD1. The CDR3 is 16 amino acids. Germline V lookup: CDR1 SGHVS, CDR2 FQNEAQ. The V gene end was trimmed by 5 bases and the J gene end by 6 bases; junction bases not matched to a gene: 9. CDR3 coding DNA: TGTGCCAGCAGCCTATCTCCGGGACAGGGGGGCAATGAGCAGTTCTTC. The encoded protein is CASSLSPGQGGNEQFF.

The CDR3 bases are TGTGCCGACGAGGGGGATACGCAGTATTTT. Protein: CADEGDTQYF. The chain uses TRBV25-1 and TRBJ2-3; D might be TRBD1 or TRBD2, each matching 5 bases. The V and J ends lost 11 bases and 6 bases respectively, with 9 bases between them. Germline V gives CDR1 MGHDK, CDR2 SYGVNS. The CDR3 covers 10 residues.

The V and J genes are TRBV12-3 or TRBV12-4 and TRBJ2-2; tentative D call: TRBD1 (6 bases). This CDR3 spans 15 amino acids. V was cut by 6 bases and J by 1 base, with 12 bases left in between. CDR3 sequence reads: CASRRGHMNTGELFF. CDR3 sequence (DNA): TGTGCCAGCAGACGGGGACACATGAACACCGGGGAGCTGTTTTTT.

This clonotype was recorded a few times. This rearrangement joins TRBV7-9 to TRBJ1-4; weak D call: TRBD1 (6 bases). Between the trimmed V and J ends, which lost 5 bases and 11 bases, there was a span of 12 bases. In germline, CDR1 is SEHNR, CDR2 FQNEAQ (reference sequence). CDR3 length: 12 amino acids. CDR3 nucleotides: TGTGCCAGCAGCGCCCAGGGGACGAAACTGTTTTTT. This translates into CASSAQGTKLFF.

The table lists this clonotype with a few counts. The chain combines TRBV24-1 with TRBJ2-1; 15 positions agree with TRBD2. CDR3 length: 18 residues. CDR1 is KGHDR and CDR2 is SFDVKD in the germline V gene. The ends lost 3 bases at V and 6 bases at J; junction bases unmatched: 8. DNA for the CDR3: TGTGCCACCAGTGATCCCCCGGGACTAGCGGGAGGATCCAATGAGCAGTTCTTC. It yields the protein CATSDPPGLAGGSNEQFF.

This clonotype showed up just a few times. The genes are TRBV20-1 and TRBJ2-3, with D unclear. The V and J ends lost 4 bases and 0 bases respectively, with 8 bases between them. Germline V gene data show CDR1 as DFQATT and CDR2 as SNEGSKA (reference sequence). The length of the CDR3 is 13 residues. CDR3 bases: TGCAGTGCTACTCAACCTAGCACAGATACGCAGTATTTT. Amino acid sequence: CSATQPSTDTQYF.

This chain uses TRBV3-1 with TRBJ2-5; D gene unclear. Germline V gives CDR1 LGHDT, CDR2 YNNKEL (reference sequence). V lost 1 base to trimming and J lost 4 bases, with 4 bases between them. This CDR3 has 12 amino acids. The CDR3 DNA reads TGTGCCAGCAGCCAAGCTAGAGAGACCCAGTACTTC. Its translation is CASSQARETQYF.

This chain uses TRBV7-6 with TRBJ2-1, with TRBD2 matching over 10 bases. The CDR3 contains 15 residues. With 5 bases clipped from V and 6 bases from J, the junction kept 7 bases outside the gene matches. Germline V gene lookup returns CDR1 SGHVS and CDR2 FNYEAQ. CDR3 in DNA: TGTGCCAGCAGCCCCAGCGGGAGGGATTTCAATGAGCAGTTCTTC. It yields the protein CASSPSGRDFNEQFF. Supplemented by reference TRBV7-6 and TRBJ2-1, the full variable domain reads GAGVSQSPRYKVTKRGQDVALRCDPISGHVSLYWYRQALGQGPEFLTYFNYEAQQDKSGLPNDRFSAERPEGSISTLTIQRTEQRDSAMYRCASSPSGRDFNEQFFGPGTRLTVL.

The J gene is TRBJ2-7, the V gene TRBV4-1, with a weak D call TRBD1 (6 bases). V lost 0 bases and J lost 2, with 14 bases in between. Germline CDR1 and CDR2: MGHRA and YSYEKL. The CDR3 sequence is 16 residues long. This chain's CDR3 is CASSQDSDSNPYEQYF. Here the CDR3 DNA reads TGCGCCAGCAGCCAAGATTCGGACAGTAATCCCTACGAGCAGTACTTC.

V usage is TRBV6-2 or TRBV6-3 and J usage is TRBJ1-5; D uncertain. Trimming shortened V by 0 bases and J by 7 bases, and 13 bases separated the two germline ends. Per the germline V gene, CDR1 is MNHEY and CDR2 is SVGEGT. The CDR3 extends over 15 amino acids. The CDR3 bases are TGTGCCAGCAGTTACTCGAGCGGGGAAGGACAGCCCCAGCATTTT. Translated: CASSYSSGEGQPQHF.

This clonotype was detected only a few times. The chain links TRBV5-1 to TRBJ2-1; 7 bases match TRBD2. The CDR3 is 16 residues long. V shed 1 base, J shed 4 bases, and the junction held 8 bases outside the gene matches. The germline CDR1 and CDR2 sequences are SGHRS and YFSETQ. CDR3 residues: CASSLIGTKFYNEQFF. CDR3 coding DNA: TGCGCCAGCAGCTTGATCGGGACTAAGTTTTACAATGAGCAGTTCTTC.